This T cell receptor (beta chain) was retrieved from a study of cytomegalovirus exposure and HLA in healthy donors. Whole-study results and caveats: Some V segments, including TRBV6-2 and TRBV6-3, were excluded as indistinguishable. In vitro testing confirmed a few CMV-associated chains as specific for CMV antigens. Later analysis associated a missense DCLRE1C variant with TCR beta V- and J-gene trimming.

PCR amplification relied on 60 Vbeta primers (plus 13 Jbeta primers). Measured with immunoSEQ multiplex PCR; TCRdb has only the in-frame clones, and not every one. This sample has some 110,000 clones, with approximately 80% found just once. With V trimmed by 10 bases and J by 5 bases, 7 bases remained unmatched. The CDR3 totals 13 residues. From germline, CDR1 is LNHDA and CDR2 SQIVND (reference sequence). On this clone: As yet, its antigen is unknown.

These donors, healthy bone marrow donors, were studied. The V and J genes are TRBV19 and TRBJ2-2, with TRBD2 matching 7 bases. The TCR originated in a man aged 25 to 40 in good health and CMV-seronegative. Sequencing input: PBMCs. In DNA form, the CDR3 reads TGTGCCACCCGGACTAGAGAGACCGGGGAGCTGTTTTTT. Its protein product is CATRTRETGELFF.